This entry is about one T cell receptor (beta chain). Measured with immunoSEQ multiplex PCR; TCRdb has only the in-frame clones, and not every one. The profile shows approximately 310,000 clones, roughly 85% of them singletons. These data are taken from a study of blood T cell repertoires in COVID-19. Exposed participants came across a COVID-19 case within 2 weeks before study entry. The trim removed 2 bases at V and 1 base at J, leaving 2 bases unmatched. This CDR3 is built from 15 residues. Germline V gene lookup returns CDR1 MNHEY and CDR2 SVGAGI. The specimen sequenced was PBMCs or T cells enriched from blood (not recorded which). V is TRBV6-5 and J is TRBJ2-1, with 7 bases fitting TRBD2. The receptor was isolated from a woman in her thirties who had been exposed to COVID-19. The CDR3 loop reads CASSYEAGSYNEQFF. The CDR3 bases are TGTGCCAGCAGTTACGAAGCGGGGTCCTACAATGAGCAGTTCTTC.